The 22 T cell receptor beta chains below all came from one sample that was sequenced in a study of cytomegalovirus exposure and HLA in healthy donors. Primers included in the PCR were 60 Vbeta and 13 Jbeta primers. Some clones are missing from TCRdb's copy, which holds only in-frame ones; the method was immunoSEQ multiplex PCR. The data show some 120,000 clones, with 75% to 85% seen just once and over 2.5% held by the top ten. The specimen was PBMCs. The origin of the receptors is a male donor in good health and CMV-seronegative.

The chain carries TRBV10-1 and TRBJ2-3; TRBD1 aligns across 8 bases. The V gene end was trimmed by 6 bases and the J gene end by 4 bases; junction bases not matched to a gene: 12. CDR1 is WNHNN and CDR2 is SYGVQD in the germline V gene (reference sequence). CDR3 length equals 16 residues. The CDR3 is CASSAYGTGASDTQYF. The CDR3 coding sequence is TGCGCCAGCAGCGCCTACGGGACAGGAGCCTCAGATACGCAGTATTTT.

The rearrangement uses TRBV5-1 and TRBJ2-1; 12 nucleotides match TRBD2. This CDR3 region has 15 residues. V was pared by 6 bases and J by 7 bases, with 8 bases of the junction left unmatched. Germline CDR1 is SGHRS and CDR2 is YFSETQ. The CDR3 DNA reads as TGCGCCAGCACCCCGAGACTAGCGGGGGTAAATGAGCAGTTCTTC. Protein product: CASTPRLAGVNEQFF.

The V call is TRBV19, the J call TRBJ1-6; D possibly corresponds to TRBD1 (6 bases). CDR3 size: 14 residues. Germline V gene sequence: CDR1 LNHDA, CDR2 SQIVND (reference sequence). V was trimmed by 10 bases and J by 10 bases, leaving 20 bases between them. In DNA form, the CDR3 reads TGTGCCACTCGTATTGGGGGCCCGGGATCACCCCTCCACTTT. As protein: CATRIGGPGSPLHF.

This clone has only a few counts. This chain connects TRBV30 to TRBJ2-1, with 7 nucleotides matching TRBD1. CDR1 and CDR2 (germline): GTSNPN, SVGIG (reference sequence). The CDR3 loop spans 11 amino acids. With 5 bases clipped from V and 6 bases from J, the junction kept 1 base outside the gene matches. The CDR3: CAWAGGNEQFF. The CDR3 nucleotides read TGTGCCTGGGCAGGGGGCAATGAGCAGTTCTTC. Combining the CDR3 with reference TRBV30 and TRBJ2-1 gives the whole variable domain SQTIHQWPATLVQPVGSPLSLECTVEGTSNPNLYWYRQAAGRGLQLLFYSVGIGQISSEVPQNLSASRPQDRQFILSSKKLLLSDSGFYLCAWAGGNEQFFGPGTRLTVL.

The V gene is TRBV23-1, the J gene TRBJ2-1; the D gene is possibly TRBD1 (5 bases). TRBV23-1 is an ORF, with its function uncertain. CDR3 length: 12 amino acids. V was cut by 4 bases and J by 4 bases, with 5 bases left in between. Here the CDR3 DNA reads TGCGCCAGCAGTCGACAGTACAATGAGCAGTTCTTC. It specifies CASSRQYNEQFF.

The chain couples TRBV7-9 to TRBJ2-1, with 9 bases fitting TRBD2. Germline values: CDR1 SEHNR, CDR2 FQNEAQ (reference sequence). CDR3 length: 14 residues. After removal of 7 bases from V and 3 bases from J, the junction contained 4 bases not matched to a gene. CDR3 nucleotides: TGTGCCAGCACCGGGACTAGCTTCTACAATGAGCAGTTCTTC. Protein product: CASTGTSFYNEQFF.

The chain is built from TRBV18 and TRBJ2-1; 10 bases line up with TRBD1. The CDR3 is made up of 15 amino acids. Germline CDR1 KGHSH, CDR2 LQKENI. With V trimmed by 3 bases and J by 6 bases, 5 bases remained unmatched. The CDR3 bases are TGTGCCAGCTCACCCGACAGGGGGCCTTTCAATGAGCAGTTCTTC. Protein sequence: CASSPDRGPFNEQFF.

This sequence joins TRBV9 and TRBJ2-1, with 7 bases fitting TRBD2. Per germline, CDR1 SGDLS and CDR2 YYNGEE. This CDR3 is 15 amino acids long. With V trimmed by 6 bases and J by 8 bases, 14 bases remained unmatched. CDR3 DNA: TGTGCCAGCAACCAAATGGGGGGGTGGGTCGATGAGCAGTTCTTC. Amino acids: CASNQMGGWVDEQFF.

This clone was observed once. The V call is TRBV28, the J call TRBJ2-1, with a tentative D call TRBD2 (7 bases). Germline CDR1 reads MDHEN; CDR2 reads SYDVKM. This CDR3 is built from 15 residues. Trimming took 3 bases from V and 6 from J, leaving 15 bases between them. The CDR3 sequence: CASSFSRGAVNEQFF. DNA of the CDR3: TGTGCCAGCAGTTTTAGTCGGGGGGCTGTCAATGAGCAGTTCTTC.

The rearrangement links TRBV27 to TRBJ2-3; possibly TRBD2 for D (5 bases). Trimming stripped 4 bases from V and 0 bases from J, with 11 bases between. The CDR3 runs 15 residues. The germline gives CDR1 MNHEY, CDR2 SMNVEV (reference sequence). The CDR3 sequence: CASSYGRGSTDTQYF. CDR3 DNA sequence: TGTGCCAGCAGTTACGGCCGAGGGAGCACAGATACGCAGTATTTT.

V usage is TRBV5-1 and J usage is TRBJ1-1; 7 positions match TRBD1. The germline V gene encodes CDR1 SGHRS and CDR2 YFSETQ. CDR3 length: 13 amino acids. V lost 5 bases to trimming and J lost 11 bases; unmatched junction nucleotides: 12. The DNA of the CDR3 is TGCGCCAGCAGGAACGACAGGGCCGGCCGGGCTTTCTTT. Translated: CASRNDRAGRAFF.

The V call is TRBV18, the J call TRBJ1-2; D not resolved. The CDR3 is made up of 14 amino acids. Trimming stripped 3 bases from V and 3 bases from J, with 11 bases between. Germline V gene lookup returns CDR1 KGHSH and CDR2 LQKENI. The CDR3 here is CASSPGAAYYGYTF. The CDR3 coding sequence is TGTGCCAGCTCACCGGGTGCGGCTTACTATGGCTACACCTTC.

The chain has TRBV2 and TRBJ1-1; 7 bases are shared with TRBD1. This CDR3 is built from 14 residues. CDR1 SNHLY and CDR2 FYNNEI come from the germline V gene. The ends lost 7 bases at V and 1 base at J; junction bases unmatched: 6. The CDR3 sequence is CASILDRENTEAFF. In nucleotides, the CDR3 is TGTGCCAGCATCCTCGACAGGGAGAACACTGAAGCTTTCTTT.

The rearrangement uses TRBV4-3 and TRBJ1-4; D unresolved. Trimming pared 0 bases from V and 5 bases from J, leaving 10 bases between. Per the germline V gene, CDR1 is LGHNA and CDR2 is YSLEER. The CDR3 loop spans 15 amino acids. In DNA form, the CDR3 reads TGCGCCAGCAGCCAAGATGTCGGAGGGAATGAAAAACTGTTTTTT. Translating it yields CASSQDVGGNEKLFF.

This chain connects TRBV5-1 to TRBJ2-7, with 8 nucleotides matching TRBD2. Unmatched junction bases numbered 12, after V lost 3 bases and J lost 7 bases. The germline CDR1 and CDR2 sequences are SGHRS and YFSETQ. CDR3 length equals 15 residues. CDR3 nucleotides: TGCGCCAGCAGCTCAGAACCGAGCGGGAGATGGGAGCAGTACTTC. Translated: CASSSEPSGRWEQYF.

The gene calls are TRBV9 and TRBJ1-1, with unresolved D. CDR3 length equals 16 residues. Germline V gives CDR1 SGDLS, CDR2 YYNGEE. Trimming stripped 2 bases from V and 2 bases from J, with 16 bases between. CDR3 nucleotide sequence: TGTGCCAGCAGCGTCCGGGAGTTGACACTTAACACTGAAGCTTTCTTT. Translating gives CASSVRELTLNTEAFF.

The rearrangement links TRBV5-4 to TRBJ2-5; 9 bases map to TRBD1. The germline V gene encodes CDR1 SGHNT and CDR2 YYREEE (reference sequence). V gave up 3 bases and J gave up 5 bases; unmatched junction bases: 8. The CDR3 has 15 residues. The CDR3 coding sequence is TGTGCCAGCAGCTCGACCGGGACAGGGAGTGAGACCCAGTACTTC. Amino acid sequence: CASSSTGTGSETQYF.

The chain combines TRBV30 with TRBJ2-7, with 7 bases lining up with TRBD2. The V gene end was trimmed by 3 bases and the J gene end by 4 bases; junction bases not matched to a gene: 3. Germline loops: CDR1 GTSNPN, CDR2 SVGIG (reference sequence). The CDR3 contains 12 residues. The CDR3 DNA is TGTGCCTGGAGGAGACTAGCTTACGAGCAGTACTTC. The encoded protein is CAWRRLAYEQYF.

DNA for the CDR3: TGTGCCACCGATGCGACTAGTGGGGCCACCTATGGCTACACCTTC. This encodes CATDATSGATYGYTF. The V and J genes are TRBV6-1 and TRBJ1-2; perhaps TRBD1 as D (5 bases). The CDR3 covers 15 residues. Germline values: CDR1 MNHNS, CDR2 SASEGT. Trimming stripped 10 bases from V and 4 bases from J, with 22 bases between.

The V gene is TRBV5-1, the J gene TRBJ2-7; 9 nucleotides line up with TRBD1. In germline, CDR1 is SGHRS, CDR2 YFSETQ. CDR3 length: 16 amino acids. Trimming at V came to 8 bases and at J to 3 bases, leaving 15 bases not matched to a gene. The CDR3 region is CASNKQGADGSYEQYF. The CDR3 nucleotides read TGCGCCAGTAATAAACAGGGGGCGGATGGAAGCTACGAGCAGTACTTC.

V usage is TRBV5-1 and J usage is TRBJ1-4, with D possibly being TRBD1 (5 bases). Trimming stripped 4 bases from V and 4 bases from J, with 17 bases between. The CDR3 has 16 residues. Germline-derived CDR1 and CDR2 are SGHRS and YFSETQ. CDR3 protein: CASSGGTVLNNEKLFF. The DNA of the CDR3 is TGCGCCAGCAGCGGAGGGACCGTTCTAAATAATGAAAAACTGTTTTTT.

A single count supports this clone. Here the CDR3 reads CASKRGLRTEAFF. The CDR3 region has the DNA TGTGCCAGCAAAAGGGGGCTAAGGACTGAAGCTTTCTTT. The rearrangement links TRBV2 to TRBJ1-1; 7 bases align to TRBD1. CDR1 and CDR2 (germline): SNHLY, FYNNEI. V dropped 7 bases and J dropped 5; count of bases not matched to a gene: 7. This CDR3 contains 13 residues.